This note documents a single T cell receptor beta chain sequence. Its antigen is unknown. This specimen belongs to a study of a mutant IDH1 vaccine in newly diagnosed glioma. Overall study context: Across weeks 1, 3, 5, 7, 11, 15, 19 and 23, patients received a vaccination each time, eight in all.

Using immunoSEQ multiplex PCR, the repertoire was profiled, and TCRdb retains in-frame clones only, with some absent. Of 30,000 to 40,000 clones listed, approximately 83% were seen once; the top ten hold 24%. The CDR3 consists of 14 residues. Trimming left V 1 base short and J 0 bases short, with 7 bases between. Germline V gene lookup returns CDR1 SEHNR and CDR2 FQNEAQ (reference sequence). Time point here: week 5, during vaccination. A 20-mer mutant IDH1 peptide at 300 ug was injected subcutaneously with topical imiquimod. The TCR originated in a young man with glioma. The source was PBMCs, collected from a glioma patient whose treatment included an IDH1 peptide vaccine. The chain carries TRBV7-9 and TRBJ2-7, with a weak D call TRBD1 (5 bases). CDR3 coding DNA: TGTGCCAGCAGCTTAGGGACACTCTCCTACGAGCAGTACTTC. Its protein is CASSLGTLSYEQYF.